A selection of T cell receptor beta chains follows, all from one sample in a study of PD-L1 blockade in urothelial cancer. Only in-frame clones appear in the TCRdb table, and some are missing; sequencing was by immunoSEQ multiplex PCR. The table includes around 45,000 clones, under 90% detected once. This sample comprised PBMCs, obtained around atezolizumab (anti-PD-L1) treatment. These receptors all stem from a man aged 60 to 69 with urothelial cancer. The CDR3 runs from the conserved cysteine through the conserved F or W. Fields, in order: CDR3 protein, CDR3 length, V gene, clone size, J gene. Only part of the rows carry a size: once, few, many, or a class if the clone is expanded.

CASSADRGFNEQFF	14	TRBV2	.	TRBJ2-1
CASSKQGSAAFF	12	TRBV18	.	TRBJ1-1
CASSSRTGEEKLFF	14	TRBV5-4	.	TRBJ1-4
CAWTPVANYGYTF	13	TRBV30	.	TRBJ1-2
CASSVGTSGAQYF	13	TRBV6-4	.	TRBJ2-5
CASSQLGEAYEQYF	14	TRBV4-1	few	TRBJ2-7
CASSSGQASGANVLTF	16	TRBV5-1	.	TRBJ2-6
CASSLWSRVSSYNEQFF	17	TRBV27	.	TRBJ2-1
CASSQVDGLGQGFSGNTIYF	20	TRBV4-2	.	TRBJ1-3
CASSFSGGNTEAFF	14	TRBV7-8	.	TRBJ1-1
CASSQGAAYEQYF	13	TRBV6-8	few	TRBJ2-7
CAWAKDIQETQYF	13	TRBV30	few	TRBJ2-5
CASSLTSGGANEQFF	15	TRBV7-2	.	TRBJ2-1
CAISFEQEQYF	11	TRBV10-3	.	TRBJ2-7
CASTSGGYADTGELFF	16	TRBV19	once	TRBJ2-2
CASSVGQINEKLFF	14	TRBV2	.	TRBJ1-4
CASSNRTGTGANVLTF	16	TRBV5-1	few	TRBJ2-6
CASSHLGQTGEKLFF	15	TRBV4-1	.	TRBJ1-4
CASRLLVRETQYF	13	TRBV7-9	.	TRBJ2-5
CASSPIEGGYGYTF	14	TRBV7-9	many	TRBJ1-2
CASSYRGGDGNTIYF	15	TRBV6-5	.	TRBJ1-3
CASSHDSEQYF	11	TRBV7-6	.	TRBJ2-7
CASSQGQGKTSTDTQYF	17	TRBV14	.	TRBJ2-3
CASSEVVTGGGGYTF	15	TRBV2	.	TRBJ1-2
CASSVTGGEGNEKLFF	16	TRBV6-1	.	TRBJ1-4
CASSEFRVAYEQYF	14	TRBV2	.	TRBJ2-7
CASSRTGVGMNTEAFF	16	TRBV23-1	.	TRBJ1-1
CASSPSGTEETQYF	14	TRBV27	.	TRBJ2-5
CASSQQRGAVEKLFF	15	TRBV7-9	.	TRBJ1-4
CASSHGGQLTGELFF	15	TRBV4-1	.	TRBJ2-2
CASSPGQEETQYF	13	TRBV11-3	.	TRBJ2-5